This T cell receptor (beta chain) stems from a study of radiation and T cells in renal cell carcinoma. At the level of the study: Nephrectomy followed 15 Gy stereotactic body radiation by 4 weeks.

With respect to this clone: The target antigen is unknown.

There are 13 residues in the CDR3. V was pared by 6 bases and J by 8 bases, with 13 bases between. Looked up from germline, CDR1 is MNHEY and CDR2 is SVGAGI. The protocol was immunoSEQ multiplex PCR, while the TCRdb copy is restricted to in-frame clones and leaves out a portion. The data show about 150,000 clones, about 87% seen once. Study findings and constraints: From baseline, blood top tumor clonotypes peaked at 2 weeks post-radiation.

Time point in this sample: baseline pretreatment blood. Documented treatment: 15 Gy SBRT to primary tumor, nephrectomy 4 weeks later. Source: blood, taken from a patient whose treatment included radiotherapy and nephrectomy. This clonotype originated in an older woman with renal cell carcinoma. The chain is built from TRBV6-5 and TRBJ1-4, with a tentative D call TRBD1 (5 bases). CDR3 sequence reads: CASRAGGHEKLFF. DNA of the CDR3: TGTGCCAGCAGGGCTGGGGGTCACGAAAAACTGTTTTTT.